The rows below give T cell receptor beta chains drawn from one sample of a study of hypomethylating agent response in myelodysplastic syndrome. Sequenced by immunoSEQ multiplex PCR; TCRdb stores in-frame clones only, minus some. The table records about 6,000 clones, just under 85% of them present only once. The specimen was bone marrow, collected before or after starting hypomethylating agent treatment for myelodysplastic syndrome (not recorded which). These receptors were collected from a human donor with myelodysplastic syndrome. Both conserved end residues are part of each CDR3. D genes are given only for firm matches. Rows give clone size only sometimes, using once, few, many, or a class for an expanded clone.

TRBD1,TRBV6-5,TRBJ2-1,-,CASSAGTGENEQFF,TGTGCCAGCAGCGCCGGGACAGGGGAGAATGAGCAGTTCTTC
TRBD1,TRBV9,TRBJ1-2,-,CASSASPGTGNYGYTF,TGTGCCAGCAGCGCCAGTCCCGGGACAGGGAACTATGGCTACACCTTC
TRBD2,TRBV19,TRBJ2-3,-,CASSISAGGQSDTQYF,TGTGCCAGTAGTATTTCGGCGGGGGGGCAGTCAGATACGCAGTATTTT
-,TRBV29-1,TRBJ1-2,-,CSAVPTPGYTF,TGCAGCGCAGTCCCCACGCCGGGCTACACCTTC
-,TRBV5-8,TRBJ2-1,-,CASSLDYYNEQFF,TGTGCCAGCAGCTTGGACTATTACAATGAGCAGTTCTTC
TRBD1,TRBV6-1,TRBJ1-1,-,CASRGDRGGTEAFF,TGTGCCAGCAGGGGGGACAGGGGGGGCACTGAAGCTTTCTTT
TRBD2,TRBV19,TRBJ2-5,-,CASSIDRLAGGETQYF,TGTGCCAGTAGTATCGATAGATTGGCGGGGGGGGAGACCCAGTACTTC
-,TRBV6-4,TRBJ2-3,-,CANTDTQYF,TGTGCCAACACAGATACGCAGTATTTT
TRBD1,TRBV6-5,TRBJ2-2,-,CASSHRGVNTGELFF,TGTGCCAGCAGCCACAGGGGAGTAAACACCGGGGAGCTGTTTTTT
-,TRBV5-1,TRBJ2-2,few,CASSLAGVLTGELFF,TGCGCCAGCAGCTTGGCTGGGGTCCTCACCGGGGAGCTGTTTTTT
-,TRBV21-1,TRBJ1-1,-,CASSKKGLRGATEAFF,TGTGCCAGCAGCAAAAAGGGGCTCAGGGGTGCAACTGAAGCTTTCTTT
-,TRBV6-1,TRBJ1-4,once,CASMGEKLFF,TGTGCCAGCATGGGTGAAAAACTGTTTTTT
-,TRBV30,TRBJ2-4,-,CAWSDGRSYKNIQYF,TGTGCCTGGAGCGACGGTAGGAGTTACAAAAACATTCAGTACTTC
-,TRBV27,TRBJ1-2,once,CASSFTSSRYGYTF,TGTGCCAGCAGTTTTACGTCAAGCCGCTATGGCTACACCTTC
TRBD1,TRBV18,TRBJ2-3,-,CASSPDRAADTQYF,TGTGCCAGCTCACCGGACAGGGCGGCAGATACGCAGTATTTT
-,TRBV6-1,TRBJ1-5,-,CASSEDRSGNQPQHF,TGTGCCAGCAGTGAAGACCGGTCGGGCAATCAGCCCCAGCATTTT
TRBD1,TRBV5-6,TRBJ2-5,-,CASSRTGGSQTQYF,TGTGCCAGCAGCAGAACAGGGGGCTCACAGACCCAGTACTTC
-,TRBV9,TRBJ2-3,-,CASSVRFTDTQYF,TGTGCCAGCAGCGTAAGGTTCACAGATACGCAGTATTTT
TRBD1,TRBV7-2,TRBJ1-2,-,CASSLMGQGATYGYTF,TGTGCCAGCAGCTTAATGGGACAGGGGGCGACCTATGGCTACACCTTC
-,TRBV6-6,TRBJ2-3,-,CASRQGGVVNTQYF,TGTGCCAGCCGCCAGGGGGGGGTGGTAAATACGCAGTATTTT
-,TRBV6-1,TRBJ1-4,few,CASSHQDRFNEKLFF,TGTGCCAGCAGTCACCAAGACAGATTTAATGAAAAACTGTTTTTT
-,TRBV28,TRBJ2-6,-,CASKSPGSSGANVLTF,TGTGCCAGCAAATCTCCAGGGAGCTCTGGGGCCAACGTCCTGACTTTC
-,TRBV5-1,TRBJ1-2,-,CASSLTGAYGYTF,TGCGCCAGCAGCTTGACGGGGGCCTATGGCTACACCTTC
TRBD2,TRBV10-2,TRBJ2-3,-,CASPRGTSTPDTQYF,TGCGCCAGCCCAAGGGGGACTAGCACGCCGGATACGCAGTATTTT
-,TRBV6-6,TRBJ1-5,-,CASWARGGDQPQHF,TGTGCCAGCTGGGCGCGAGGCGGCGATCAGCCCCAGCATTTT
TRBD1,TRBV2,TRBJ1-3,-,CASFTGAGNTIYF,TGTGCCAGCTTTACAGGGGCTGGAAACACCATATATTTT
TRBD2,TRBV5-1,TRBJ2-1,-,CASSSTSGGYNEQFF,TGCGCCAGCAGCTCTACTAGCGGGGGGTACAATGAGCAGTTCTTC
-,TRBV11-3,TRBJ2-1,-,CASSLEGGFSYNEQFF,TGTGCCAGCAGCTTAGAGGGCGGATTCTCCTACAATGAGCAGTTCTTC
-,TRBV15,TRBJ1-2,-,CATSRGTQVSYTF,TGTGCCACCAGCAGGGGGACTCAAGTCTCCTACACCTTC
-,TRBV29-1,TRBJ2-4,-,CSVVRESKNIQYF,TGCAGCGTTGTCAGGGAGAGTAAAAACATTCAGTACTTC
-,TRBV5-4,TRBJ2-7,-,CASSQQRFEQYF,TGTGCCAGCAGCCAACAACGTTTCGAGCAGTACTTC
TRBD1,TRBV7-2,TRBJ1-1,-,CASSPTGGRDEAFF,TGTGCCAGCAGCCCGACAGGGGGGCGAGATGAAGCTTTCTTT
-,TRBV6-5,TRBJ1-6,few,CASSYSNPVGGSPLHF,TGTGCCAGCAGTTACTCGAATCCGGTCGGCGGTTCACCCCTCCACTTT
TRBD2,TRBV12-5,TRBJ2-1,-,CASGQGGGGYNEQFF,TGTGCTAGTGGTCAAGGCGGGGGGGGGTACAATGAGCAGTTCTTC
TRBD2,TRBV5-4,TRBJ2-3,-,CASSPGLAGQDTQYF,TGTGCCAGCAGCCCCGGACTAGCGGGACAAGATACGCAGTATTTT
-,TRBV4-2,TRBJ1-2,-,CASSADSHFGYTF,TGTGCCAGCAGCGCGGACAGTCACTTCGGCTACACCTTC
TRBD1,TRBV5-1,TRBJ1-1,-,CASSSGTGGEAFF,TGCGCCAGCAGCTCAGGGACAGGGGGTGAAGCTTTCTTT
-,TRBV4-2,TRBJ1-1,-,CASSGGTSMNTEAFF,TGTGCCAGCAGCGGGGGGACATCCATGAACACTGAAGCTTTCTTT
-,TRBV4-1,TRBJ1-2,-,CASSQGAGGENYGYTF,TGCGCCAGCAGCCAAGGGGCCGGGGGAGAAAACTATGGCTACACCTTC
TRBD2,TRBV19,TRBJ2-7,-,CASRSGDYKYF,TGTGCCAGTAGAAGTGGGGACTATAAGTACTTC
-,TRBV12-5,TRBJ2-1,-,CASGLGDLTEQFF,TGTGCTAGTGGTTTAGGGGACCTAACTGAGCAGTTCTTC